The rows below give T cell receptor beta chains drawn from one sample of a study of blood T cell repertoires in COVID-19. Profiling relied on immunoSEQ multiplex PCR, and the TCRdb table lists in-frame clones only, not all of them. The sample contains about 130,000 clones, over 60% of which appear only once. Sequencing input: peripheral blood. These receptors were taken from a man aged 40-49 years with active or convalescent COVID-19. The CDR3 runs from the conserved cysteine through the conserved F or W. D genes are given only for firm matches. The size of a clone is reported for some rows only, either as once, few or many, or as a class for expanded clones.

v_call	j_call	d_call	clone_size	cdr3_nt	cdr3_aa
TRBV10-1	TRBJ2-1	NA	NA	TGCGCCAGCAGTGAAGGTCGGGGTGAGCAGTTCTTC	CASSEGRGEQFF
TRBV5-1	TRBJ2-5	NA	NA	TGCGCCAGCAGCATCGACCAAGAGACCCAGTACTTC	CASSIDQETQYF
TRBV14	TRBJ2-1	NA	NA	TGTGCCAGCAGGGGAGGTAATGAGCAGTTCTTC	CASRGGNEQFF
TRBV24-1	TRBJ2-7	NA	NA	TGTGCCACCAGTGACCCTCCCTCCTACGAGCAGTACTTC	CATSDPPSYEQYF
TRBV27	TRBJ2-7	TRBD2	NA	TGTGCCAGCAGCCAGAGGACTAGCGGGACCCACTTC	CASSQRTSGTHF
TRBV6-6	TRBJ1-2	NA	NA	TGTGCCAGCAGTTACCGGGTTTTCAGGGATGGAGGCTACACCTTC	CASSYRVFRDGGYTF
TRBV4-1	TRBJ1-5	NA	once	TGCGCCAGCAGCCAAGTGGGACACGGGAGGGGCAATCAGCCCCAGCATTTT	CASSQVGHGRGNQPQHF
TRBV3-1/TRBV3-2	TRBJ2-7	NA	NA	TGTGCCAGCAGGGCAGGGGCGGGTTCCTACGAGCAGTACTTC	CASRAGAGSYEQYF
TRBV29-1	TRBJ1-2	NA	once	TGCAGCGTAAGATGGGTCACCCCCTGGGAGTTTGGTGGCTACACCTTC	CSVRWVTPWEFGGYTF
TRBV11-2	TRBJ2-1	NA	NA	TGTGCCAGCAGCCCGCTCGGTAGCGCTCCCAATGAGCAGTTCTTC	CASSPLGSAPNEQFF
TRBV11-2	TRBJ1-2	NA	NA	TGTGCCAGCAGCTCACTTGGACAGAGAGAGGGAGGCTACACCTTC	CASSSLGQREGGYTF
TRBV4-1	TRBJ2-7	TRBD2	NA	TGCGCCAGCAGCCAAAGCGGGAGGGCTTTAGGATACGAGCAGTACTTC	CASSQSGRALGYEQYF
TRBV12-5	TRBJ2-1	TRBD1	NA	TGTGCTAGTGGCCGACTCCCGGGACAGGGTAACAATGAGCAGTTCTTC	CASGRLPGQGNNEQFF
TRBV6-5	TRBJ1-1	TRBD1	NA	TGTGCCAGCAGGCTAACAGGGGGCGGAAATACTGAAGCTTTCTTT	CASRLTGGGNTEAFF
TRBV24-1	TRBJ2-1	TRBD1	NA	TGTGCCACCAGTGTTGAGGACAGGGTATTTGGGGAGCAGTTCTTC	CATSVEDRVFGEQFF
TRBV27	TRBJ1-5	NA	NA	TGTGCCAGCAGCCTCCAGGGGAGAGATCAGCCCCAGCATTTT	CASSLQGRDQPQHF
TRBV7-2	TRBJ2-7	TRBD1	NA	TGTGCCAGCAGCAGAGGGACAGGCCTTCCCTACGAGCAGTACTTC	CASSRGTGLPYEQYF
TRBV5-1	TRBJ2-2	NA	NA	TGCGCCAGTTCCTCTAGGTCCACCGGGGAGCTGTTTTTT	CASSSRSTGELFF
TRBV15	TRBJ1-2	TRBD1	NA	TGTGCCACCAGCAGAGATTCCGGGACAGTTAACTATGGCTACACCTTC	CATSRDSGTVNYGYTF
TRBV6-5	TRBJ2-1	NA	NA	TGTGCCAGCAGTTACTCGGGGGGAGAGCAGTTCTTC	CASSYSGGEQFF
TRBV7-2	TRBJ2-7	TRBD1	NA	TGTGCCAGCAGCATTGGACAGGCGAGGTCCGAGCAGTACTTC	CASSIGQARSEQYF
TRBV5-6	TRBJ1-2	TRBD1	NA	TGTGCCAGCAGCTTTGGGGGACAGCCCTATGGCTACACCTTC	CASSFGGQPYGYTF
TRBV9	TRBJ2-1	TRBD2	NA	TGTGCCAGCAGCGCTAGCGGCGATGAGCAGTTCTTC	CASSASGDEQFF
TRBV6-2/TRBV6-3	TRBJ1-2	TRBD1	NA	TGTGCCAGCAGTTACGACGGACAGGTCTTTGATGGCTACACCTTC	CASSYDGQVFDGYTF
TRBV28	TRBJ2-7	NA	NA	TGTGCCAGCAGTTTGCGAGGACAGACCGGATACTACGAGCAGTACTTC	CASSLRGQTGYYEQYF
TRBV5-5	TRBJ2-7	NA	few	TGTGCCAGCATCCTTTCTAGCAGCCCATACGAGCAGTACTTC	CASILSSSPYEQYF
TRBV5-1	TRBJ2-3	TRBD1	few	TGCGCCAGCAGCTTAGGGGGCCTACAGGGTACGCAGTATTTT	CASSLGGLQGTQYF
TRBV28	TRBJ1-2	TRBD1	NA	TGTGCCAGCAGTCCAAGTCTACAGGGGGCCTACGACTATGGCTACACCTTC	CASSPSLQGAYDYGYTF
TRBV6-5	TRBJ1-1	NA	once	TGTGCCAGCAGTTACCGGGGTGGGGACACTGAAGCTTTCTTT	CASSYRGGDTEAFF
TRBV5-1	TRBJ1-5	NA	NA	TGCGCCAGCAGCCCCCTAGAGGGCAATCAGCCCCAGCATTTT	CASSPLEGNQPQHF
TRBV7-9	TRBJ1-2	TRBD1	NA	TGTGCCAGCAGCGGCATGACAGGGTTTGCTTCGGGTGGCTACACCTTC	CASSGMTGFASGGYTF
TRBV11-3	TRBJ1-1	NA	NA	TGTGCCAGCAGCACGGACAGTTGGACTGAAGCTTTCTTT	CASSTDSWTEAFF
TRBV29-1	TRBJ2-3	NA	NA	TGCAGCGTTGAAGATCGAAGGGGCCGGACAGATACGCAGTATTTT	CSVEDRRGRTDTQYF
TRBV11-2	TRBJ2-7	TRBD1	NA	TGTGCCAGCAGCCTTCGGACAGGGATGTACGAGCAGTACTTC	CASSLRTGMYEQYF
TRBV24-1	TRBJ2-3	TRBD2	NA	TGTGCCACCAATGGGAGGGATAGCGGGAACTCAGATACGCAGTATTTT	CATNGRDSGNSDTQYF